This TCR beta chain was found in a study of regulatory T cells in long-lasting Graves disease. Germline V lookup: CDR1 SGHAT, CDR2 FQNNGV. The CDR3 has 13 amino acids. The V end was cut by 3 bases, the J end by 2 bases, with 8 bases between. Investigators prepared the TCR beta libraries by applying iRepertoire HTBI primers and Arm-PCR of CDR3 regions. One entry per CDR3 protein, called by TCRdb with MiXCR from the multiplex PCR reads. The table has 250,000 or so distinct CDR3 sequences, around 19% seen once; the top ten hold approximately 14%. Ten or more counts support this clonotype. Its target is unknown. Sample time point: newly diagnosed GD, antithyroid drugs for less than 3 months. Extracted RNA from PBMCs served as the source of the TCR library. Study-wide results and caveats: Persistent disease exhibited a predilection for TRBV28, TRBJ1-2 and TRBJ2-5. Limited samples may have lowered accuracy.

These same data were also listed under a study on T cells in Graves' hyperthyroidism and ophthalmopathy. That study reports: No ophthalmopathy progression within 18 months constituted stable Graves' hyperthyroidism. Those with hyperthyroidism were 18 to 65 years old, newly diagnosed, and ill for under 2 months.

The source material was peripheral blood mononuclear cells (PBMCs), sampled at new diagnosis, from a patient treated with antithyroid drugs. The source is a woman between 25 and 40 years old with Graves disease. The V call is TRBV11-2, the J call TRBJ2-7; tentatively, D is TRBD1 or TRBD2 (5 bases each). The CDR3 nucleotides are TGTGCCAGCAGCTTCCGGGACCCCTACGAGCAGTACTTC. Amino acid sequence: CASSFRDPYEQYF.